These 9 T cell receptor beta chains were all obtained from the same sample, sequenced in a study. TCRdb used MiXCR to reprocess the 5' RACE reads, holding one entry per CDR3 protein. The sample has approximately 47,000 distinct CDR3 sequences, more than 25% seen once. Sequencing input: naive CD4+ T cells sorted from blood. The subset here: naive CD4+ T cells, CD4+CD45RA+CD25-. The receptors were sampled from a female donor with breast cancer.

In its sample, this clonotype was seen many times. The rearrangement uses TRBV20-1 and TRBJ2-3; TRBD2 matches 7 bases. CDR3 length equals 16 residues. Germline V gene sequence: CDR1 DFQATT, CDR2 SNEGSKA (reference sequence). V shed 3 bases, J shed 4 bases, and the junction held 13 bases outside the gene matches. CDR3 sequence reads: CSASAPKTGGADTQYF. CDR3 nucleotide sequence: TGCAGTGCTAGTGCCCCCAAAACGGGAGGCGCAGATACGCAGTATTTT.

A word on this clonotype: Lacking the conserved final phenylalanine or tryptophan, this CDR3 likely reflects a read error. This chain connects TRBV12-3 or TRBV12-4 to TRBJ1-1; D ambiguous. The CDR3 covers 11 residues. V lost 7 bases to trimming and J lost 5 bases, with 8 bases between them. The CDR3: CASTVGTEAFL. The CDR3 DNA reads as TGTGCCAGCACCGTGGGGACTGAAGCTTTCCTT.

This sequence joins TRBV4-1 and TRBJ2-3; possible D gene TRBD2, 5 bases. The CDR3 covers 12 residues. Germline V gene lookup returns CDR1 MGHRA and CDR2 YSYEKL. V was pared by 6 bases and J by 2 bases, with 6 bases between. CDR3 in DNA: TGCGCCAGCAGGGGAGTCACAGATACGCAGTATTTT. Its translation: CASRGVTDTQYF.

The chain carries TRBV9 and TRBJ1-1; unclear D gene. The CDR3 is 12 amino acids. Germline V gene data show CDR1 as SGDLS and CDR2 as YYNGEE. The CDR3 nucleotides are TGTGCTTCCGGGGTGGGGAACACTGAAGCTTTCTTT. Translation: CASGVGNTEAFF.

This clonotype was counted ten times or more. CDR3 DNA sequence: TGTGCCAGCAGCCCGAACAGGGCAACTAATGAAAAACTGTTTTTT. Its translation: CASSPNRATNEKLFF. J is TRBJ1-4 and V is TRBV7-2; the D gene is possibly TRBD1 (6 bases). The CDR3 is 15 residues long. The V gene lost 5 bases and the J gene lost 0 bases, with 10 bases spanning the gap. Germline V gene data show CDR1 as SGHTA and CDR2 as FQGNSA. Looking up the rest from reference TRBV7-2 and TRBJ1-4 gives the full variable domain: GAGVSQSPSNKVTEKGKDVELRCDPISGHTALYWYRQSLGQGLEFLIYFQGNSAPDKSGLPSDRFSAERTGGSVSTLTIQRTQQEDSAVYLCASSPNRATNEKLFFGSGTQLSVL.

The chain has TRBV30 and TRBJ2-3; a weak D match, TRBD1 (5 bases). The germline V and J ends were trimmed by 5 bases and 2 bases, with 20 bases remaining between them. Germline V gene lookup returns CDR1 GTSNPN and CDR2 SVGIG (reference sequence). This CDR3 spans 16 amino acids. The CDR3 region has the DNA TGTGCCTGGCGAAGACGCGGACACGAAATCACAGATACGCAGTATTTT. Protein: CAWRRRGHEITDTQYF.

This clonotype was detected only a few times. The chain combines TRBV4-2 with TRBJ1-2; TRBD1 matches at 8 bases. Looked up from germline, CDR1 is LGHNA and CDR2 is YNFKEQ. The CDR3 is 15 residues long. The trim removed 3 bases at V and 0 bases at J, leaving 3 bases unmatched. The DNA of the CDR3 is TGTGCCAGCAGCCAGGGACAGGTTGCTAACTATGGCTACACCTTC. Residues: CASSQGQVANYGYTF.

This rearrangement joins TRBV11-2 to TRBJ2-5; possible D gene TRBD2, 6 bases. Germline CDR1 and CDR2: SGHAT and FQNNGV. V was trimmed by 5 bases and J by 4 bases, leaving 14 bases between them. The CDR3 has 14 residues. Here the CDR3 reads CASSREGGIETQYF. In DNA form, the CDR3 reads TGTGCCAGCAGCCGGGAAGGAGGGATAGAGACCCAGTACTTC.

Note on this clonotype: Germline is not matched at one junction end, which may reflect a read error. This chain links TRBV5-1 with TRBJ2-3, with a possible D match to TRBD1 (6 bases). CDR1 is SGHRS and CDR2 is YFSETQ in the germline V gene. The CDR3 length is 14 residues. This CDR3 reads CASSLGQVTDTQYF. The CDR3 DNA is TGCGCCAGCAGCTTGGGACAGGTCACAGATACGCAGTACTTT.